This entry lists 28 T cell receptor beta chains sequenced from one sample in a study of T-cell memory formation after mild COVID-19. TCRdb fed the 5' RACE reads into MiXCR, producing one record per CDR3 protein. The data show roughly 300,000 distinct CDR3 sequences, 8% to 9% seen once. Sequencing was done on a sample of PBMCs or a T cell subset sorted from them (not recorded which). These receptors were taken from a man aged 18-30 years who had mild COVID-19 (a few samples of this study predate the infection). Cell type and time point are not known.

The rearrangement uses TRBV11-2 and TRBJ1-2; 11 nucleotides agree with TRBD1. The germline V gene encodes CDR1 SGHAT and CDR2 FQNNGV. The CDR3 is 16 residues long. V gave up 4 bases and J gave up 4 bases; unmatched junction bases: 8. The CDR3 DNA reads as TGTGCCAGCAGCTCACCCCGAGGGACAGGGGGCTATGGCTACACCTTC. It yields the protein CASSSPRGTGGYGYTF. Together with reference TRBV11-2 and TRBJ1-2, the CDR3 gives the full variable domain: EAGVAQSPRYKIIEKRQSVAFWCNPISGHATLYWYQQILGQGPKLLIQFQNNGVVDDSQLPKDRFSAERLKGVDSTLKIQPAKLEDSAVYLCASSSPRGTGGYGYTFGSGTRLTVV.

Comments on this clonotype: With a much larger clone just one base away, this may be a read error. The chain joins TRBV12-3 or TRBV12-4 to TRBJ2-2; 7 bases are shared with TRBD2. This CDR3 spans 13 amino acids. As DNA, the CDR3 is TGTGACAGCAGGGAGGGGAACACCGGGGAGCTGTTTTTT. Translating gives CDSREGNTGELFF.

A few counts support this clonotype. The rearrangement joins TRBV7-7 to TRBJ1-5; 11 bases agree with TRBD1. In germline, CDR1 is SSHAT, CDR2 FNYEAQ (reference sequence). V gave up 0 bases and J gave up 2 bases; unmatched junction bases: 3. The CDR3 is 17 amino acids. Written as DNA, the CDR3 is TGTGCCAGCAGCTTAGCGGACAGGGGGCAAGGCAATCAGCCCCAGCATTTT. This translates into CASSLADRGQGNQPQHF.

This clonotype has just a few counts. The V gene is TRBV27, the J gene TRBJ1-2, with 7 bases that match TRBD1. This CDR3 contains 13 residues. The V segment lost 5 bases and the J segment 8 bases; nucleotides outside the gene matches: 8. Germline lookup yields CDR1 MNHEY and CDR2 SMNVEV (reference sequence). CDR3 DNA sequence: TGTGCCAGCAGTGGGAACACAGGGGAGGGCTACACCTTC. This encodes CASSGNTGEGYTF.

This clonotype was picked up a small number of times. This chain links TRBV5-5 with TRBJ2-5, with TRBD2 identical over 7 bases. The CDR3 runs to 14 residues. Germline CDR1 is SGHKS and CDR2 is YYEKEE (reference sequence). Trimming cost V 0 bases and J 5 bases; bases outside gene matches: 4. The CDR3 DNA reads as TGTGCCAGCAGCTTGGTTTGGGGAGGGGAGACCCAGTACTTC. This encodes CASSLVWGGETQYF.

The V and J genes are TRBV7-6 and TRBJ2-3; TRBD1 aligns across 7 bases. The V and J ends lost 3 bases and 10 bases, in that order; junction bases with no gene match: 4. CDR1 and CDR2 from the germline V gene are SGHVS and FNYEAQ. The CDR3 covers 12 residues. The CDR3: CASSLNRGAQYF. CDR3 DNA: TGTGCCAGCAGCTTGAACAGGGGTGCGCAGTATTTT. The full variable domain, in which reference TRBV7-6 and TRBJ2-3 provide the parts outside the CDR3, is GAGVSQSPRYKVTKRGQDVALRCDPISGHVSLYWYRQALGQGPEFLTYFNYEAQQDKSGLPNDRFSAERPEGSISTLTIQRTEQRDSAMYRCASSLNRGAQYFGPGTRLTVL.

This clonotype was seen a handful of times. The chain uses TRBV6-2 or TRBV6-3 and TRBJ2-3; TRBD2 might be the D (5 bases). CDR3 size: 15 residues. Germline CDR1 is MNHEY and CDR2 is SVGEGT. V lost 1 base, J lost 5 bases, and 13 bases lay in between. The CDR3 sequence: CASSYWRTSGDTQYF. CDR3 in DNA: TGTGCCAGCAGTTACTGGAGGACTTCAGGAGATACGCAGTATTTT.

This chain's CDR3 is CSVGWTGGNQPQHF. The CDR3 nucleotides are TGCAGCGTTGGTTGGACAGGGGGCAATCAGCCCCAGCATTTT. V gene TRBV29-1 combines with J gene TRBJ1-5, with 9 bases identical to TRBD1. Trimming removed 4 bases from V and 2 bases from J; junction bases left unmatched: 3. Germline CDR1 reads SQVTM; CDR2 reads ANQGSEA. The CDR3 sequence is 14 residues long. The variable domain in full, with the rest retrieved from reference TRBV29-1 and TRBJ1-5, is SAVISQKPSRDICQRGTSLTIQCQVDSQVTMMFWYRQQPGQSLTLIATANQGSEATYESGFVIDKFPISRPNLTFSTLTVSNMSPEDSSIYLCSVGWTGGNQPQHFGDGTRLSIL.

This clonotype was seen repeatedly, ten times or more. CDR3 residues: CASSPSDSRGAFF. CDR3 sequence (DNA): TGTGCCAGCTCACCCTCGGACAGCCGAGGGGCTTTCTTT. The chain links TRBV18 to TRBJ1-1, with D maybe TRBD1 (6 bases). V was shortened by 3 bases and J by 11 bases, with 16 bases between the two germline ends. CDR1 and CDR2 from the germline V gene are KGHSH and LQKENI. The CDR3 has 13 residues.

In its sample, this clonotype was seen many times. V usage is TRBV4-1 and J usage is TRBJ2-5; D remains unclear. The ends were cut back, 2 bases at V and 0 bases at J, with 13 bases in the middle. The CDR3 runs 16 residues. From germline, CDR1 is MGHRA and CDR2 YSYEKL. The CDR3 sequence: CASSQQGAGNQETQYF. For the CDR3, the DNA is TGCGCCAGCAGCCAACAAGGAGCCGGAAACCAAGAGACCCAGTACTTC.

The chain joins TRBV6-5 to TRBJ1-4; no definite D call. Germline CDR1 MNHEY, CDR2 SVGAGI. The CDR3 runs 13 residues. The ends were cut back, 2 bases at V and 10 bases at J, with 11 bases in the middle. CDR3 sequence: CASSYVQRGKLFF. Here the CDR3 DNA reads TGTGCCAGCAGTTACGTCCAGCGCGGAAAACTGTTTTTT.

The chain has TRBV24-1 and TRBJ2-1; no clear D. Germline loops: CDR1 KGHDR, CDR2 SFDVKD. This CDR3 spans 17 amino acids. Trimming took off 3 bases at V and 0 bases at J, with 14 bases between the two ends. CDR3 DNA sequence: TGTGCCACCAGTGATCCCCCGCCGAGGAGCTCCTACAATGAGCAGTTCTTC. Protein: CATSDPPPRSSYNEQFF.

The chain links TRBV20-1 to TRBJ2-5; 8 nucleotides agree with TRBD1. V trimming: 5 bases; J trimming: 1 base; junction bases outside the gene matches: 3. The CDR3 runs 13 residues. CDR1 DFQATT and CDR2 SNEGSKA come from the germline V gene (reference sequence). The CDR3 bases are TGCAGTGCTGAGGACAGGGTCCAAGAGACCCAGTACTTC. The encoded protein is CSAEDRVQETQYF.

This clonotype was recorded a few times. The rearrangement uses TRBV9 and TRBJ2-6; 8 bases align to TRBD1. Germline V gene sequence: CDR1 SGDLS, CDR2 YYNGEE. Trimming cost V 0 bases and J 3 bases; bases outside gene matches: 8. The CDR3 has 18 amino acids. The CDR3 loop reads CASSVGAGGVFGANVLTF. CDR3 sequence (DNA): TGTGCCAGCAGCGTAGGTGCAGGGGGCGTCTTTGGGGCCAACGTCCTGACTTTC.

This clonotype occurred many times. The chain employs TRBV7-2 and TRBJ2-2; no reliable D call. The CDR3 is made up of 16 amino acids. V lost 2 bases and J lost 0, with 10 bases in between. Germline lookup yields CDR1 SGHTA and CDR2 FQGNSA. CDR3 protein: CASSLSGPTNTGELFF. The DNA for the CDR3 is TGTGCCAGCAGCTTATCCGGACCTACGAACACCGGGGAGCTGTTTTTT.

This clonotype came up a few times. The chain joins TRBV7-9 to TRBJ2-1, with 9 bases matching TRBD1. Per the germline V gene, CDR1 is SEHNR and CDR2 is FQNEAQ (reference sequence). The CDR3 has 14 amino acids. The V segment lost 5 bases and the J segment 9 bases; nucleotides outside the gene matches: 8. CDR3 sequence reads: CASSPGQGSSEQFF. In DNA, the CDR3 is TGTGCCAGCAGCCCAGGACAGGGGTCCTCTGAGCAGTTCTTC.

This clonotype turned up a few times. J is TRBJ2-3 and V is TRBV7-2, with D hard to call. V was trimmed by 5 bases and J by 6 bases, leaving 12 bases between them. This CDR3 contains 13 residues. Germline loops: CDR1 SGHTA, CDR2 FQGNSA. The DNA for the CDR3 is TGTGCCAGCAGCCACCGATTGGGGGATACGCAGTATTTT. As protein: CASSHRLGDTQYF.

This clonotype was seen more than once but under ten times. CDR3 sequence reads: CASQKTATNEKLFF. The CDR3, as DNA: TGTGCCAGCCAAAAGACGGCAACTAATGAAAAACTGTTTTTT. The chain employs TRBV12-3 or TRBV12-4 and TRBJ1-4; D uncertain. This CDR3 comprises 14 residues. Trimming removed 8 bases at V and 0 bases at J, with 10 bases between.

This clonotype was counted a few times. The rearrangement uses TRBV20-1 and TRBJ2-5; 9 positions match TRBD1. The CDR3 runs 14 residues. V lost 2 bases, J lost 5 bases, and 6 bases stayed unmatched. Looked up from germline, CDR1 is DFQATT and CDR2 is SNEGSKA (reference sequence). The CDR3 DNA sequence: TGCAGTGCTAGATGGACAGGGGTTGGGGAGACCCAGTACTTC. Translation: CSARWTGVGETQYF.

There are a few counts of this clonotype. The CDR3 region has the DNA TGTGCCAGCTCCAATAGCGTTTACGAGCAGTACTTC. The encoded protein is CASSNSVYEQYF. V usage is TRBV12-3 or TRBV12-4 and J usage is TRBJ2-7, with a tentative D call TRBD2 (5 bases). The CDR3 length is 12 residues. Trimming removed 8 bases at V and 4 bases at J, with 12 bases between.

This clonotype was recorded a few times. This chain joins TRBV4-2 and TRBJ2-5; TRBD2 agrees at 12 bases. CDR3 size: 16 residues. Trimming cost V 1 base and J 5 bases; bases outside gene matches: 5. Germline loops: CDR1 LGHNA, CDR2 YNFKEQ. The CDR3 is CASSQASGGAPETQYF. The DNA for the CDR3 is TGTGCCAGCAGCCAAGCTAGCGGGGGGGCCCCGGAGACCCAGTACTTC.

This chain connects TRBV18 to TRBJ2-1; D remains unclear. The length of the CDR3 is 12 residues. From germline, CDR1 is KGHSH and CDR2 LQKENI. V was trimmed by 2 bases and J by 8 bases, leaving 7 bases between them. This CDR3 reads CASSPDVDEQFF. The CDR3 DNA sequence: TGTGCCAGCTCACCAGACGTTGATGAGCAGTTCTTC. The complete variable domain, with remaining parts taken from reference TRBV18 and TRBJ2-1, reads NAGVMQNPRHLVRRRGQEARLRCSPMKGHSHVYWYRQLPEEGLKFMVYLQKENIIDESGMPKERFSAEFPKEGPSILRIQQVVRGDSAAYFCASSPDVDEQFFGPGTRLTVL.

The rearrangement links TRBV4-1 to TRBJ2-5, with D perhaps given as TRBD1 or TRBD2 (5 bases each). V was pared by 6 bases and J by 1 base, with 18 bases between. The CDR3 is 16 amino acids. CDR1 is MGHRA and CDR2 is YSYEKL in the germline V gene. This chain's CDR3 is CASRQRPGRIQETQYF. CDR3 DNA sequence: TGCGCCAGCAGACAAAGACCGGGACGGATCCAAGAGACCCAGTACTTC.

This clonotype has ten or more counts. The chain uses TRBV12-3 or TRBV12-4 and TRBJ1-4, with D hard to call. This CDR3 has 15 residues. V was pared by 2 bases and J by 5 bases, with 12 bases between. This chain's CDR3 is CASSLNGRENEKLFF. CDR3 DNA sequence: TGTGCCAGCAGTTTAAACGGCAGAGAAAATGAAAAACTGTTTTTT.

The sample holds a few counts of this clonotype. V usage is TRBV15 and J usage is TRBJ2-1; 10 bases agree with TRBD1. Germline-derived CDR1 and CDR2 are LNHNV and YYDKDF (reference sequence). The V segment lost 1 base and the J segment 14 bases; nucleotides outside the gene matches: 2. The CDR3 is 12 residues long. CDR3 sequence (DNA): TGTGCCACCAGCAGAGCCGGGACAGGGGAGTTCTTC. This gives the protein CATSRAGTGEFF.

This clonotype was seen a few times. CDR3 residues: CASSYVQDRDTQYF. Written as DNA, the CDR3 is TGTGCCAGCAGTTACGTCCAGGACAGGGATACGCAGTATTTT. V and J are TRBV6-5 and TRBJ2-3, with 7 bases identical to TRBD1. Germline CDR1 reads MNHEY; CDR2 reads SVGAGI. V was pared by 2 bases and J by 6 bases, with 5 bases of the junction left unmatched. The CDR3 loop spans 14 amino acids.

V usage is TRBV5-1 and J usage is TRBJ1-1; D not resolved. The CDR3 length is 15 residues. V shed 0 bases and J shed 1 base, with 10 bases lying between them. CDR1 SGHRS and CDR2 YFSETQ come from the germline V gene. CDR3 region: CASSLGLLENTEAFF. DNA of the CDR3: TGCGCCAGCAGCTTGGGGCTACTAGAGAACACTGAAGCTTTCTTT.

This clonotype was found many times. This chain uses TRBV5-1 with TRBJ2-5; D perhaps matches TRBD2 (6 bases). This CDR3 is built from 15 residues. Germline CDR1 SGHRS, CDR2 YFSETQ. The germline V and J ends were trimmed by 5 bases and 1 base, with 15 bases remaining between them. CDR3 in DNA: TGCGCCAGCAGTTTGAACGGGGGTCCCCAAGAGACCCAGTACTTC. Protein sequence: CASSLNGGPQETQYF.